These 17 T cell receptor beta chains were sequenced from one sample in a study of CD8 T cells in ankylosing spondylitis (dated by TCRdb to about 2017). The library was obtained by 5' RACE. TCRdb lists the instrument as Illumina HiSeq 2500. TCRdb trimmed public reads at Q25 via fastp, called clones via MiXCR and kept in-frame beta chains. Rows are combined by CDR3 protein, so each entry shows the most common genes and DNA. This sample has 150,000 or so distinct CDR3 sequences in its table, and 9.8% of those were observed once. Clones ranked in the top ten supply roughly 15% of the sample. Sequencing was done on a sample of blood, either unsorted or a sorted T cell fraction (not recorded which). The receptors originated from a female donor with ankylosing spondylitis or in good health (not recorded which).

This clonotype turned up a few times. The V gene is TRBV20-1, the J gene TRBJ2-1; D is perhaps TRBD2 (5 bases). Germline lookup yields CDR1 DFQATT and CDR2 SNEGSKA (reference sequence). V lost 6 bases and J lost 0, with 15 bases in between. The length of the CDR3 is 15 residues. Written as DNA, the CDR3 is TGCAGTGCCGCAGATGAGGGCCACTCCTACAATGAGCAGTTCTTC. Protein sequence: CSAADEGHSYNEQFF.

The table lists this clonotype with many counts. This chain links TRBV27 with TRBJ2-7; D is unresolved. Trimming shortened V by 3 bases and J by 6 bases, and 9 bases separated the two germline ends. CDR3 length: 12 residues. Germline V gives CDR1 MNHEY, CDR2 SMNVEV (reference sequence). The CDR3 is CASSFPGREQYF. The CDR3 DNA follows: TGTGCCAGCAGTTTTCCCGGTCGCGAGCAGTACTTC.

This clonotype occurred a few times. The V call is TRBV20-1, the J call TRBJ2-3; D may be TRBD1 (6 bases). V was shortened by 2 bases and J by 0 bases, with 15 bases between the two germline ends. The CDR3 loop spans 16 amino acids. CDR1 and CDR2 (germline): DFQATT, SNEGSKA (reference sequence). The CDR3 DNA follows: TGCAGTGCTAGATACCGGGACAAACCTAGCACAGATACGCAGTATTTT. As protein: CSARYRDKPSTDTQYF.

The genes are TRBV7-2 and TRBJ2-7, with TRBD2 matching over 14 bases. The CDR3 is made up of 16 amino acids. With V trimmed by 4 bases and J by 3 bases, 5 bases remained unmatched. From germline, CDR1 is SGHTA and CDR2 FQGNSA. The CDR3 sequence is CASSYGLAGGYYEQYF. DNA of the CDR3: TGTGCCAGCAGCTACGGACTAGCGGGAGGCTACTACGAGCAGTACTTC.

This clonotype was counted at least ten times. The J gene is TRBJ1-3, the V gene TRBV9; D is unresolved. There are 14 residues in the CDR3. Between the trimmed V and J ends, which lost 4 bases and 3 bases, there was a span of 11 bases. CDR1 SGDLS and CDR2 YYNGEE come from the germline V gene. The DNA for the CDR3 is TGTGCCAGCAGCCGCGGCGACGGTGGAAACACCATATATTTT. This sequence encodes CASSRGDGGNTIYF.

The rearrangement links TRBV3-1 to TRBJ2-7, with D possibly being TRBD2 (6 bases). The CDR3 runs 18 residues. V was cut by 0 bases and J by 2 bases, with 20 bases left in between. CDR1 and CDR2 (germline): LGHDT, YNNKEL (reference sequence). This CDR3 reads CASSQDPLGSGLTYEQYF. Written as DNA, the CDR3 is TGTGCCAGCAGCCAAGACCCTCTCGGTAGCGGATTGACCTACGAGCAGTACTTC.

This clonotype was counted a few times. This chain joins TRBV19 and TRBJ2-1; D perhaps matches TRBD2 (6 bases). Trimming shortened V by 1 base and J by 5 bases, and 12 bases separated the two germline ends. CDR1 and CDR2 from the germline V gene are LNHDA and SQIVND (reference sequence). The CDR3 spans 15 residues. CDR3 region: CASSIAGATHNEQFF. For the CDR3, the DNA is TGTGCCAGTAGTATAGCGGGAGCCACCCACAATGAGCAGTTCTTC.

V and J are TRBV6-5 and TRBJ1-1, with D hard to call. There are 15 residues in the CDR3. With 2 bases removed from V and 5 bases from J, the gap between germline ends came to 15 bases. CDR1 and CDR2 from the germline V gene are MNHEY and SVGAGI. CDR3 sequence reads: CASSYGEQDQTEAFF. As DNA, the CDR3 is TGTGCCAGCAGTTACGGGGAGCAGGATCAGACTGAAGCTTTCTTT.

This clonotype has more than one count but fewer than ten. The rearrangement links TRBV6-2 or TRBV6-3 to TRBJ2-1; 11 bases align to TRBD2. CDR1 is MNHEY, CDR2 SVGEGT, per germline. V was clipped by 6 bases and J by 1 base; unmatched bases: 8. CDR3 length: 17 residues. CDR3 in amino acids: CASSLPGLAGSYNEQFF. The CDR3 bases are TGTGCCAGCAGCCTTCCCGGACTAGCGGGTTCCTACAATGAGCAGTTCTTC.

Many counts were recorded for this clonotype. This chain's CDR3 is CASSDAGTGGALGYTF. In nucleotides, the CDR3 is TGTGCCAGCAGTGATGCCGGGACAGGGGGGGCCCTTGGCTACACCTTC. The chain joins TRBV25-1 to TRBJ1-2; 11 positions match TRBD1. The CDR3 has 16 amino acids. V lost 3 bases and J lost 7; bases outside the gene matches: 10. The V gene's germline CDR1 is MGHDK and CDR2 SYGVNS.

The chain couples TRBV9 to TRBJ2-1; D remains ambiguous. The CDR3 is 12 residues long. Germline V gene sequence: CDR1 SGDLS, CDR2 YYNGEE. V was cut by 4 bases and J by 12 bases, with 14 bases left in between. CDR3 DNA sequence: TGTGCCAGCAGCCCCAAGGGTTTCGGGCAGTTCTTC. This gives the protein CASSPKGFGQFF. Looking up the rest from reference TRBV9 and TRBJ2-1 gives the full variable domain: DSGVTQTPKHLITATGQRVTLRCSPRSGDLSVYWYQQSLDQGLQFLIQYYNGEERAKGNILERFSAQQFPDLHSELNLSSLELGDSALYFCASSPKGFGQFFGPGTRLTVL.

This clonotype occurred a few times. The chain combines TRBV7-2 with TRBJ1-4; no definite D call. The germline gives CDR1 SGHTA, CDR2 FQGNSA. This CDR3 has 16 residues. With 0 bases removed from V and 0 bases from J, the gap between germline ends came to 8 bases. The CDR3 DNA follows: TGTGCCAGCAGCTTAGCGTTAGGTTCAACTAATGAAAAACTGTTTTTT. Translating gives CASSLALGSTNEKLFF.

This clonotype has only a few counts. The rearrangement links TRBV19 to TRBJ1-1; 9 bases fit TRBD1. The trim removed 3 bases at V and 1 base at J, leaving 3 bases unmatched. The CDR3 contains 15 residues. The germline V gene has CDR1 LNHDA and CDR2 SQIVND (reference sequence). In nucleotides, the CDR3 is TGTGCCAGTAGTATCTCGGGACAGGGGAACACTGAAGCTTTCTTT. It codes for CASSISGQGNTEAFF.

This clonotype was seen more than once but under ten times. This chain links TRBV23-1 with TRBJ2-1; weak D call: TRBD2 (5 bases). TRBV23-1 is sorted into the ORF group, with uncertain function. The ends were cut back, 3 bases at V and 12 bases at J, with 12 bases in the middle. The CDR3 runs to 12 residues. In nucleotides, the CDR3 is TGCGCCAGCAGTCAGGCTGTAGAGGGGCAGTTCTTC. Translated: CASSQAVEGQFF.

This clonotype was seen a few times. This chain uses TRBV4-3 with TRBJ2-1; 10 bases are shared with TRBD2. The CDR3 spans 17 residues. J lost 5 bases, V lost 2 bases, and 9 bases had no gene match. CDR1 LGHNA and CDR2 YSLEER come from the germline V gene. The CDR3 spells CASSQHTTGTSDNEQFF. The CDR3 DNA sequence: TGCGCCAGCAGCCAACATACAACCGGGACTAGCGACAATGAGCAGTTCTTC.

This clonotype appeared many times. This chain connects TRBV4-3 to TRBJ1-2; unclear D gene. The V and J ends lost 1 base and 4 bases respectively, with 13 bases between them. There are 15 residues in the CDR3. The germline gives CDR1 LGHNA, CDR2 YSLEER. The CDR3 DNA reads TGCGCCAGCAGCCAAGGTCGGGATCCGGGCTATGGCTACACCTTC. It yields the protein CASSQGRDPGYGYTF.

The DNA of the CDR3 is TGCAGCGTTGTAGGGACAAAAAGGGAAGCTTTCTTT. It translates to CSVVGTKREAFF. J is TRBJ1-1 and V is TRBV29-1; tentatively, D is TRBD1 (6 bases). The CDR3 covers 12 residues. V was cut by 4 bases and J by 8 bases, with 14 bases left in between. Germline V CDR1 and CDR2: SQVTM, ANQGSEA.